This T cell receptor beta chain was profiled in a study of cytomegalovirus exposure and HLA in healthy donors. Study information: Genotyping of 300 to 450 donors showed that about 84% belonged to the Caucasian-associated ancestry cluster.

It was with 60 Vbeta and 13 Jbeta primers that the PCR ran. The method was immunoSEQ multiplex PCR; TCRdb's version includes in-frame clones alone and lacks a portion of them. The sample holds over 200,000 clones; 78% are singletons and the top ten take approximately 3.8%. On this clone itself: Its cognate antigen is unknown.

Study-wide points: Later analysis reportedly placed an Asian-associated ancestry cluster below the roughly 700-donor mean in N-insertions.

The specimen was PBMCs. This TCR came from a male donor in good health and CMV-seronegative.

The CDR3 region is CASRRETAETQYF. CDR3 DNA: TGTGCCAGCAGGAGGGAGACGGCGGAGACCCAGTACTTC. The chain joins TRBV2 to TRBJ2-5; TRBD2 might be the D (5 bases). V was cut by 6 bases and J by 5 bases, with 13 bases left in between. Germline assignment: CDR1 SNHLY and CDR2 FYNNEI. This CDR3 spans 13 amino acids.